One TCR beta chain is described in this entry. V dropped 6 bases and J dropped 7 bases, with 15 bases sitting between them. The V gene's germline CDR1 is SGHAT and CDR2 FQNNGV. This CDR3 is 14 amino acids long. Profiled with immunoSEQ multiplex PCR; TCRdb holds only in-frame clones, not every one. The sample consists of about 38,000 clones, 87% of them appearing once. The data originate from a study of OX40 agonist ivuxolimab in advanced cancers. Collection of blood occurred at baseline, at cycle 4 day 1, and at cycle 7 day 1. The clonotype comes from an adult with an advanced solid tumor such as melanoma, head and neck, liver or kidney cancer. The chain carries TRBV11-2 and TRBJ1-4; the D gene is possibly TRBD1 (5 bases). The sample consisted of CD4+ or CD8+ T cells sorted from blood, taken in a trial of the OX40 agonist ivuxolimab. The DNA of the CDR3 is TGTGCCAGCAGGATACAGATAGGGGCTGAAAAACTGTTTTTT. This translates into CASRIQIGAEKLFF. Using reference TRBV11-2 and TRBJ1-4 for the parts outside the CDR3, the full variable domain is EAGVAQSPRYKIIEKRQSVAFWCNPISGHATLYWYQQILGQGPKLLIQFQNNGVVDDSQLPKDRFSAERLKGVDSTLKIQPAKLEDSAVYLCASRIQIGAEKLFFGSGTQLSVL.